This entry concerns a single TCR beta chain. Its antigen remains unknown. This entry belongs to a study of vaccination effects on CD4 cells after COVID-19. Peptide-pool stimulation followed by sequencing identified expanded antigen-specific CD4+ clonotypes in the ViraFEST assay. At the end of around eleven days of culture, CD4+ T cells were isolated. Each person got two doses of an mRNA SARS-CoV-2 vaccine, BNT162b2 or mRNA-1273. Half the medium was replaced with IL-2 medium on days 3 and 7. Generated by immunoSEQ multiplex PCR, the TCRdb table keeps only in-frame clones and is missing some. This table has approximately 61,000 clones, roughly 73% appearing once. The germline V gene has CDR1 SGHTA and CDR2 FQGTGA. This CDR3 has 17 residues. V lost 0 bases and J lost 7; bases outside the gene matches: 12.

The sequence came from a human donor who received a COVID-19 vaccine. The sample here was CD4+ T cells from PBMCs cultured with HCoV-229E spike peptides, taken after COVID-19 vaccination. The V gene is TRBV7-3, the J gene TRBJ2-1, with TRBD2 matching 7 bases. The CDR3 region is CASSLTPGAWRGNEQFF. The CDR3 nucleotides are TGTGCCAGCAGCTTAACCCCAGGAGCTTGGCGGGGGAATGAGCAGTTCTTC.